This T cell receptor (beta chain) appears in the sequencing data of a study of OX40 agonist ivuxolimab in advanced cancers. Study context: Six ivuxolimab dose levels, 0.01 to 10 mg/kg, were given intravenously every 2 weeks. It was permissible to have had prior anti-PD-1, anti-PD-L1 or anti-CTLA-4 therapy, and over 35% had some.

Repertoires were generated with immunoSEQ multiplex PCR, while TCRdb's copy carries only in-frame clones and drops some. The sample consists of about 94,000 clones, roughly 84% of them appearing once. Excluded were patients having autoimmune disease history or systemic immunosuppression. Sampling times: baseline, cycle 4 day 1, cycle 7 day 1. This sample comprised CD4+ or CD8+ T cells sorted from blood, obtained in a trial of the OX40 agonist ivuxolimab. The sequence derives from an adult with an advanced solid tumor such as melanoma, head and neck, liver or kidney cancer.

In DNA, the CDR3 is TGTGCCAGTAGTATCGGGACAGGGGGGAACACTGAAGCTTTCTTT. Residues: CASSIGTGGNTEAFF. The rearrangement uses TRBV19 and TRBJ1-1; 11 bases match TRBD1. The CDR3 contains 15 residues. Germline V gene sequence: CDR1 LNHDA, CDR2 SQIVND (reference sequence). Trimming cost V 3 bases and J 1 base; bases outside gene matches: 1.